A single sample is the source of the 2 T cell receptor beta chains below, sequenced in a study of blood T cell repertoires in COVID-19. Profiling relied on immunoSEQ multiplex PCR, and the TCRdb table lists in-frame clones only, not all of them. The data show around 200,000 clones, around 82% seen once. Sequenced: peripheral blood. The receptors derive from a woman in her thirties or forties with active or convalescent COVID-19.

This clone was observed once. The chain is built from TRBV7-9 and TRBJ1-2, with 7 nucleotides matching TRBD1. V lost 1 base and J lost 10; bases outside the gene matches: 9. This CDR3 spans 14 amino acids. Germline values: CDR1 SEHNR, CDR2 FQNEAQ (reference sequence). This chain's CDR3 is CASSLELRQGAYTF. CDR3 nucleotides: TGTGCCAGCAGCTTAGAGTTGCGACAGGGAGCCTACACCTTC.

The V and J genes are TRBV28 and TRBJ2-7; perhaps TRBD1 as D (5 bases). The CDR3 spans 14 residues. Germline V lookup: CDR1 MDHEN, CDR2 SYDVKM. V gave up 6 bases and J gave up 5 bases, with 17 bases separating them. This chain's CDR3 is CASRPPAGYHEQYF. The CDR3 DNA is TGTGCCAGCAGACCGCCGGCAGGGTATCACGAGCAGTACTTC.